Listed below are T cell receptor beta chains from one sample, sequenced in a study of cytomegalovirus exposure and HLA in healthy donors. This table comes from immunoSEQ multiplex PCR, and its TCRdb copy is limited to in-frame clones, with some not included. This table has about 160,000 clones, around 72% appearing once. Sequenced sample: PBMCs. The receptors stem from a man aged 40-55 years in good health and CMV-seropositive. Each CDR3 is given with its conserved first and last residue. The D gene is left open where the match is weak. Some rows have no size entry. The others give once, few or many, or a class for an expanded clone.

>.|.|TRBJ1-5|TRBV6-1
CASSESNSRQPQHF
TGTGCCAGCAGTGAAAGTAACAGCAGGCAGCCCCAGCATTTT
>.|.|TRBJ1-5|TRBV21-1
CASSSPDRGHQPQHF
TGTGCCAGCAGCAGCCCGGACAGGGGCCATCAGCCCCAGCATTTT
>TRBD2|.|TRBJ2-5|TRBV5-1
CASSLAGNHQETQYF
TGCGCCAGCAGCTTAGCGGGGAACCACCAAGAGACCCAGTACTTC
>.|.|TRBJ2-7|TRBV4-2
CASSQPGTLYEQYF
TGTGCCAGCAGCCAACCGGGAACCCTTTACGAGCAGTACTTC
>.|.|TRBJ1-6|TRBV15
CATSRDPRFPSPLHF
TGTGCCACCAGCAGAGATCCCCGGTTCCCCTCACCCCTCCACTTT
>.|.|TRBJ2-3|TRBV27
CASSPPGPGDTQYF
TGTGCCAGCAGTCCCCCTGGGCCAGGGGATACGCAGTATTTT
>.|.|TRBJ1-6|TRBV5-5
CASSLVVGERSPLHF
TGTGCCAGCAGCTTGGTTGTCGGGGAGAGATCACCCCTCCACTTT
>TRBD2|.|TRBJ2-6|TRBV2
CASSALGLAGGSSGANVLTF
TGTGCCAGCAGTGCCCTGGGACTAGCGGGGGGCAGCTCTGGGGCCAACGTCCTGACTTTC
>TRBD2|once|TRBJ2-2|TRBV19
CASSARLAGGTLNTGELFF
TGTGCCAGTAGTGCCCGACTAGCGGGGGGGACTTTAAACACCGGGGAGCTGTTTTTT
>.|.|TRBJ2-5|TRBV5-1
CASSSGVGETQYF
TGCGCCAGCAGCTCGGGGGTAGGGGAGACCCAGTACTTC
>.|.|TRBJ1-4|TRBV2
CASLKGGRVEKLFF
TGTGCCAGCCTCAAGGGGGGGCGCGTTGAAAAACTGTTTTTT
>TRBD2|.|TRBJ2-3|TRBV9
CASSILAGVTDTQYF
TGTGCCAGCAGCATCCTAGCGGGGGTGACAGATACGCAGTATTTT
>TRBD1|.|TRBJ2-2|TRBV25-1
CASGGQGGGGELFF
TGTGCCAGTGGGGGACAGGGCGGCGGCGGGGAGCTGTTTTTT
>TRBD1|.|TRBJ1-1|TRBV30
CAWDEKGQAGRAFF
TGTGCCTGGGATGAAAAAGGACAGGCCGGTCGAGCTTTCTTT
>.|.|TRBJ2-3|TRBV30
CAWSSSTDTQYF
TGTGCCTGGAGCAGTAGCACAGATACGCAGTATTTT
>TRBD2|.|TRBJ2-5|TRBV5-4
CASSLGTSGGAGETQYF
TGTGCCAGCAGCCTAGGGACTAGCGGGGGGGCCGGAGAGACCCAGTACTTC
>TRBD2|.|TRBJ2-2|TRBV7-9
CASSLEAGGGADTGELFF
TGTGCCAGCAGCTTAGAGGCTGGCGGGGGGGCCGACACCGGGGAGCTGTTTTTT
>.|.|TRBJ1-5|TRBV4-2
CASSQEGLSNQPQHF
TGTGCCAGCAGCCAAGAGGGGCTTAGCAATCAGCCCCAGCATTTT
>.|.|TRBJ1-4|TRBV4-3
CASSQGQPLGEKLFF
TGCGCCAGCAGCCAAGGACAGCCATTAGGGGAAAAACTGTTTTTT
>.|.|TRBJ2-1|TRBV6-5
CASSSVGNEQFF
TGTGCCAGCAGTTCTGTCGGCAATGAGCAGTTCTTC
>TRBD2|.|TRBJ2-7|TRBV7-2
CASSLGLAGGLYEQYF
TGTGCCAGCAGCTTAGGACTAGCGGGGGGCCTATACGAGCAGTACTTC
>TRBD1|.|TRBJ1-4|TRBV9
CASSVGTGREKLFF
TGTGCCAGCAGCGTCGGGACAGGGAGAGAAAAACTGTTTTTT
>.|.|TRBJ1-2|TRBV2
CASSGTTVNYGYTF
TGTGCCAGCAGTGGAACGACAGTCAACTATGGCTACACCTTC
>.|.|TRBJ2-7|TRBV5-1
CASSEMDSSYEQYF
TGCGCCAGCAGCGAAATGGACAGCTCCTACGAGCAGTACTTC
>TRBD1|once|TRBJ2-2|TRBV5-4
CASSLQGAGTGELFF
TGTGCCAGCAGCCTACAGGGGGCGGGCACCGGGGAGCTGTTTTTT
>.|.|TRBJ2-1|TRBV7-2
CASILGTYYNEQFF
TGTGCCAGCATCCTCGGGACTTACTACAATGAGCAGTTCTTC
>.|.|TRBJ1-3|TRBV5-1
CASSLGGGPSGNTIYF
TGCGCCAGCAGCTTGGGAGGGGGACCCTCTGGAAACACCATATATTTT
>TRBD1|.|TRBJ2-5|TRBV7-2
CASSPYRGRSGQETQYF
TGTGCCAGCAGCCCATACAGGGGGCGGTCGGGGCAAGAGACCCAGTACTTC
>.|.|TRBJ1-3|TRBV7-9
CASSFRVRDTIYF
TGTGCCAGCAGCTTCCGGGTACGGGACACCATATATTTT
>TRBD1|.|TRBJ1-2|TRBV4-1
CASSHSGTGEEDGYTF
TGCGCCAGCAGCCACTCCGGGACAGGGGAAGAGGATGGCTACACCTTC
>.|.|TRBJ2-1|TRBV4-1
CASSSRNKGHANNEQFF
TGCGCCAGCAGCTCAAGGAACAAGGGACACGCTAACAATGAGCAGTTCTTC
>TRBD1|.|TRBJ2-5|TRBV15
CATSPRTGTETQYF
TGTGCCACCAGCCCCCGGACAGGGACGGAGACCCAGTACTTC
>.|.|TRBJ1-4|TRBV2
CASLNGEKLFF
TGTGCCAGCCTCAACGGTGAAAAACTGTTTTTT
>.|.|TRBJ2-2|TRBV15
CATSHTGNTGELFF
TGTGCCACCAGCCATACAGGGAACACCGGGGAGCTGTTTTTT
>.|.|TRBJ2-2|TRBV19
CASSFLGLVGPNTGELFF
TGTGCCAGTAGCTTTCTGGGATTGGTGGGGCCCAACACCGGGGAGCTGTTTTTT
>TRBD2|.|TRBJ2-5|TRBV19
CASTGGGHMETQYF
TGTGCCAGTACGGGAGGTGGGCATATGGAGACCCAGTACTTC
>.|.|TRBJ2-7|TRBV5-1
CASRLSTSPLEQYF
TGCGCCAGCAGGCTCTCTACGTCCCCACTCGAGCAGTACTTC
>.|.|TRBJ1-5|TRBV4-2
CASSQDGGNSNQPQHF
TGTGCCAGCAGCCAAGACGGGGGAAATAGCAATCAGCCCCAGCATTTT
>TRBD1|.|TRBJ2-7|TRBV11-2
CASSLALIGRGLPYEQYF
TGTGCCAGCAGCTTAGCTTTGATAGGCAGGGGGCTCCCCTACGAGCAGTACTTC
>TRBD2|.|TRBJ2-5|TRBV9
CASSDQFKTSGGRETQYF
TGTGCCAGCAGCGATCAATTCAAGACTAGCGGGGGGCGGGAGACCCAGTACTTC
>.|.|TRBJ1-5|TRBV9
CASSEGREAQPQHF
TGTGCCAGCTCGGAGGGCAGGGAGGCTCAGCCCCAGCATTTT
>.|.|TRBJ2-3|TRBV5-1
CASSLGVGRGSTDTQYF
TGCGCCAGCAGCTTGGGCGTGGGGCGGGGAAGCACAGATACGCAGTATTTT